This passage covers 16 T cell receptor beta chains from one sample sequenced in a study of shared clonotypes between healthy human individuals. The protocol was immunoSEQ multiplex PCR, while the TCRdb copy is restricted to in-frame clones and leaves out a portion. The table shows hundreds of thousands of clones, with more than 70% occurring only once. The sequencing sample was made of memory CD4+ T cells sorted from blood. Subset: CD45RA-negative fraction. The receptors were gathered from a woman in her twenties or thirties in good health.

This sequence joins TRBV19 and TRBJ2-4; D perhaps matches TRBD1 (5 bases). V lost 5 bases to trimming and J lost 5 bases, with 16 bases between them. The germline CDR1 and CDR2 sequences are LNHDA and SQIVND (reference sequence). This CDR3 spans 15 amino acids. The CDR3: CASSPSGAGQNIQYF. CDR3 DNA: TGTGCCAGTAGTCCCAGTGGGGCTGGCCAAAACATTCAGTACTTC.

The V gene is TRBV20-1, the J gene TRBJ2-7; perhaps TRBD1 as D (7 bases). The CDR3 spans 11 residues. The germline V and J ends were trimmed by 7 bases and 3 bases, with 10 bases remaining between them. In germline, CDR1 is DFQATT, CDR2 SNEGSKA (reference sequence). DNA of the CDR3: TGCAGTGGACAGGGACTCTACGAGCAGTACTTC. It is translated as CSGQGLYEQYF.

The chain couples TRBV28 to TRBJ1-5; 8 nucleotides agree with TRBD1. Trimming at V came to 7 bases and at J to 7 bases, leaving 12 bases not matched to a gene. The length of the CDR3 is 15 residues. The germline CDR1 and CDR2 sequences are MDHEN and SYDVKM. CDR3 in DNA: TGTGCCAGCACCCAAAGGACAGGGTTGGGGCAGCCCCAGCATTTT. Translated: CASTQRTGLGQPQHF.

Concerning this clone itself: The CDR3 carries no conserved terminal phenylalanine or tryptophan, so it likely arises from a read error. The chain is built from TRBV28 and TRBJ1-1; perhaps TRBD1 as D (5 bases). Deletions cut 6 bases from V and 4 bases from J, with 12 bases between. The length of the CDR3 is 13 residues. Germline V gene sequence: CDR1 MDHEN, CDR2 SYDVKM. The CDR3 bases are TGTGCCAGCAGAGCACGGGGCCGCACTGAAGCTTTCCTT. Translation: CASRARGRTEAFL.

This chain joins TRBV10-1 and TRBJ1-5; D remains ambiguous. The CDR3 covers 16 residues. V lost 3 bases, J lost 0 bases, and 12 bases lay in between. The germline CDR1 and CDR2 sequences are WNHNN and SYGVQD (reference sequence). The CDR3, as DNA: TGCGCCAGCAGTGATCCGAACTCGGATAGCAATCAGCCCCAGCATTTT. Protein sequence: CASSDPNSDSNQPQHF.

As concerns this clone: This sample includes further DNA sequences coding for the same CDR3. The chain carries TRBV5-1 and TRBJ2-7; weak D call: TRBD2 (5 bases). V gave up 0 bases and J gave up 3 bases, with 7 bases separating them. CDR3 length: 13 residues. Germline V gene lookup returns CDR1 SGHRS and CDR2 YFSETQ. CDR3 coding DNA: TGCGCCAGCAGCTTGGGCGGGTACTACGAGCAGTACTTC. It yields the protein CASSLGGYYEQYF. Full variable domain (missing parts from reference TRBV5-1 and TRBJ2-7): KAGVTQTPRYLIKTRGQQVTLSCSPISGHRSVSWYQQTPGQGLQFLFEYFSETQRNKGNFPGRFSGRQFSNSRSEMNVSTLELGDSALYLCASSLGGYYEQYFGPGTRLTVT.

The chain joins TRBV5-6 to TRBJ2-7; D remains unclear. There are 12 residues in the CDR3. V gave up 0 bases and J gave up 6 bases, with 7 bases separating them. The germline V gene encodes CDR1 SGHDT and CDR2 YYEEEE. Here the CDR3 DNA reads TGTGCCAGCAGCTTGGCCCTTGTCGAGCAGTACTTC. This gives the protein CASSLALVEQYF. The full variable domain, rest sourced from reference TRBV5-6 and TRBJ2-7, is DAGVTQSPTHLIKTRGQQVTLRCSPKSGHDTVSWYQQALGQGPQFIFQYYEEEERQRGNFPDRFSGHQFPNYSSELNVNALLLGDSALYLCASSLALVEQYFGPGTRLTVT.

This clone has only a few counts. This chain uses TRBV6-1 with TRBJ1-5; TRBD1 matches at 11 bases. V was clipped by 6 bases and J by 12 bases; unmatched bases: 4. This CDR3 comprises 12 residues. Germline V gene lookup returns CDR1 MNHNS and CDR2 SASEGT. The CDR3 region is CASRVDRGLQHF. In DNA, the CDR3 is TGTGCCAGCAGGGTGGACAGGGGGCTCCAGCATTTT.

The rearrangement links TRBV30 to TRBJ2-1; the match to TRBD2 covers 16 bases. Trimming cost V 2 bases and J 2 bases; bases outside gene matches: 15. The germline V gene has CDR1 GTSNPN and CDR2 SVGIG (reference sequence). The CDR3 contains 21 residues. The CDR3 DNA is TGTGCCTGGAGTCACCCGGGGACTAGCGGGAGGGCGGGATACCCCTACAATGAGCAGTTCTTC. It encodes CAWSHPGTSGRAGYPYNEQFF.

This clone turned up a few times. As the CDR3 is not closed by the conserved phenylalanine or tryptophan, this likely results from a read error. It is unclear where the CDR3 begins or ends on the DNA, so no DNA is shown, and the CDR3 is as TCRdb lists it. The gene calls are TRBV6-4 and TRBJ2-7. The CDR3 extends over 10 residues, inclusive of both ends. CDR1 and CDR2 (germline): MRHNA, SNTAGT. CDR3 loop: CASSAPPSRA.

On this clone: Different DNA sequences within this sample yield the same CDR3. The J gene is TRBJ1-4, the V gene TRBV2, with TRBD1 as a possible D gene (6 bases). The CDR3 totals 14 residues. Germline-derived CDR1 and CDR2 are SNHLY and FYNNEI. Trimming removed 5 bases at V and 4 bases at J, with 11 bases between. In nucleotides, the CDR3 is TGTGCCAGCAGTAAACAGGGTTTTAATGAAAAACTGTTTTTT. Protein: CASSKQGFNEKLFF.

With regard to this clone: A much larger clone differs by one base, so this may be a read error. The V call is TRBV21-1, the J call TRBJ2-3; the D call TRBD2 from the table was never checked on the DNA. TRBV21-1 is noted as a pseudogene. The CDR3 sequence is 19 residues long. The CDR3 nucleotides read TGTGCCAGCAGCCCTCATGTTGGCGGGATACTGTCTAGCACAGATACGCAGTATTTT. This gives the protein CASSPHVGGILSSTDTQYF.

Concerning this clone itself: Other DNA variants within this sample encode the same CDR3. The gene calls are TRBV27 and TRBJ1-2; D call uncertain. Germline V gene lookup returns CDR1 MNHEY and CDR2 SMNVEV (reference sequence). The CDR3 covers 13 residues. Trimming took 0 bases from V and 5 from J, leaving 7 bases between them. DNA for the CDR3: TGTGCCAGCAGTTTATCTGGAGGGTATGGCTACACCTTC. Its protein product is CASSLSGGYGYTF.

This clone was found once. The CDR3 region has the DNA TGTGCCAGCAGTGTCGAGAGCGGGAGAACGGAGTTCTTC. It translates to CASSVESGRTEFF. The rearrangement links TRBV6-1 to TRBJ2-1, with 8 positions matching TRBD2. Germline V gene sequence: CDR1 MNHNS, CDR2 SASEGT. V shed 4 bases, J shed 14 bases, and the junction held 10 bases outside the gene matches. The CDR3 has 13 amino acids.

In this sample, this clone turned up a few times. The chain joins TRBV19 to TRBJ2-7; D is ambiguous. There are 13 residues in the CDR3. The germline V gene encodes CDR1 LNHDA and CDR2 SQIVND (reference sequence). Trimming left V 4 bases short and J 4 bases short, with 11 bases between. DNA for the CDR3: TGTGCCAGTAGTAGAGAAACCGGTTACGAGCAGTACTTC. This gives the protein CASSRETGYEQYF.

The chain is built from TRBV28 and TRBJ2-7; 7 bases are a match to TRBD1. V trimming: 7 bases; J trimming: 6 bases; junction bases outside the gene matches: 6. Germline V gene data show CDR1 as MDHEN and CDR2 as SYDVKM. The CDR3 is 12 amino acids. The CDR3 nucleotides are TGTGCCAGCACCCCAAGGGGGCGCGAGCAGTACTTC. Translated: CASTPRGREQYF.